Each of the 19 T cell receptor beta chains below was sequenced from the same sample in a study of CXCR3-negative and CXCR3-positive naive CD8 T cells. Libraries of TRB cDNA were made by 5' RACE and carried UMIs. TCRdb reanalyzed the 5' RACE reads and collapses them to one entry per CDR3 protein, without DNA. The sample table includes 30,000 to 40,000 distinct CDR3 sequences. Material for sequencing was memory CD8+ T cells from blood. These TCRs come from a human donor in good health. Some clones in this sample may be carry-over from other donors' samples.

The rearrangement links TRBV5-1 to TRBJ2-3; the D gene TCRdb calls, TRBD1, cannot be checked with no DNA. The CDR3 consists of 13 residues. Germline CDR1 is SGHRS and CDR2 is YFSETQ. The CDR3 loop is CASSSRSADTQYF. Full variable domain (rest looked up from reference TRBV5-1 and TRBJ2-3): KAGVTQTPRYLIKTRGQQVTLSCSPISGHRSVSWYQQTPGQGLQFLFEYFSETQRNKGNFPGRFSGRQFSNSRSEMNVSTLELGDSALYLCASSSRSADTQYFGPGTRLTVL.

V usage is TRBV3-1 and J usage is TRBJ2-1. Looked up from germline, CDR1 is LGHDT and CDR2 is YNNKEL (reference sequence). The CDR3 is made up of 17 amino acids. This chain's CDR3 is CASSQVDQISSYNEQFF.

This rearrangement joins TRBV29-1 to TRBJ1-1; TCRdb outputs TRBD1, but without DNA this stays unchecked. Germline loops: CDR1 SQVTM, CDR2 ANQGSEA. This CDR3 is built from 13 residues. The chain's CDR3 is CSVELGGATEAFF.

The V and J genes are TRBV7-8 and TRBJ2-1; TCRdb's assignment of TRBD2 cannot be checked, as there is no DNA. This CDR3 region has 15 residues. Germline values: CDR1 SGHVS, CDR2 FQNEAQ. CDR3 region: CASSGGTSGVGEQFF.

This rearrangement joins TRBV19 to TRBJ2-2; TCRdb's D call, TRBD2, is unchecked because there is no DNA. Germline lookup yields CDR1 LNHDA and CDR2 SQIVND (reference sequence). The CDR3 contains 13 residues. The CDR3 region is CASSLIVGGELFF.

V usage is TRBV25-1 and J usage is TRBJ1-1. From germline, CDR1 is MGHDK and CDR2 SYGVNS. The CDR3 totals 12 residues. The CDR3 here is CASSTRNTEAFF.

The J gene is TRBJ2-3, the V gene TRBV14; TCRdb proposes TRBD1, but this gene call is untestable without DNA. This CDR3 has 19 residues. In germline, CDR1 is SGHDN, CDR2 FVKESK. The CDR3 protein is CASSHGQYSLFSITDTQYF.

V gene TRBV6-6 combines with J gene TRBJ1-5; TCRdb lists TRBD1, though no DNA is available to test this call. CDR1 and CDR2 from the germline V gene are MNHNY and SVGAGI (reference sequence). This CDR3 region has 11 residues. CDR3: CASSEGGPQHF.

This rearrangement joins TRBV4-2 to TRBJ2-7; with no DNA, the TCRdb D assignment of TRBD1 cannot be verified. The CDR3 consists of 15 residues. Germline V CDR1 and CDR2: LGHNA, YNFKEQ. This CDR3 reads CASSQAGDTSYEQYF.

The chain is built from TRBV9 and TRBJ2-7; TCRdb's assignment of TRBD1 cannot be checked, as there is no DNA. Germline V gene sequence: CDR1 SGDLS, CDR2 YYNGEE. The CDR3 runs 16 residues. The CDR3 here is CASSAGEGTPAYEQYF.

The chain joins TRBV5-4 to TRBJ2-5. The CDR3 totals 15 residues. Germline V gene sequence: CDR1 SGHNT, CDR2 YYREEE (reference sequence). This CDR3 reads CASSNTLSTQETQYF.

This chain links TRBV19 with TRBJ2-2. This CDR3 is built from 15 residues. Germline-derived CDR1 and CDR2 are LNHDA and SQIVND (reference sequence). This CDR3 is CASSIFGMNTGELFF.

This chain joins TRBV6-1 and TRBJ2-2; there is no DNA to check the TCRdb D call of TRBD2. From germline, CDR1 is MNHNS and CDR2 SASEGT. This CDR3 has 20 residues. The chain's CDR3 is CASSEALYSLSGLDTGELFF.

This clonotype is deemed medium-sized (0.01 to 0.1%) by its frequency. The J gene is TRBJ1-5, the V gene TRBV20-1. The CDR3 runs to 14 residues. The germline gives CDR1 DFQATT, CDR2 SNEGSKA (reference sequence). The CDR3 loop reads CSARSWEENQPQHF.

The chain carries TRBV6-5 and TRBJ2-7. This CDR3 has 15 residues. Looked up from germline, CDR1 is MNHEY and CDR2 is SVGAGI. The CDR3 sequence is CASSYSRSASYEQYF.

The chain uses TRBV30 and TRBJ2-1; TCRdb's D gene call, TRBD2, goes unchecked for lack of DNA. The CDR3 is made up of 16 amino acids. Germline V gives CDR1 GTSNPN, CDR2 SVGIG (reference sequence). The CDR3 region is CAWRDYLAGGQDEQFF.

The gene calls are TRBV28 and TRBJ1-1. CDR1 and CDR2 from the germline V gene are MDHEN and SYDVKM. The CDR3 consists of 16 residues. The CDR3 sequence is CASSFGAHRLNTEAFF.

The chain combines TRBV15 with TRBJ1-2. This CDR3 is 11 amino acids long. Germline V gives CDR1 LNHNV, CDR2 YYDKDF (reference sequence). The CDR3 here is CATSRDSSQTF.

The rearrangement uses TRBV7-8 and TRBJ2-2; the TCRdb call, TRBD1, lacks DNA for checking. The length of the CDR3 is 14 residues. The germline CDR1 and CDR2 sequences are SGHVS and FQNEAQ. CDR3 sequence reads: CASSLQGPVGELFF. The variable domain in full, with the rest retrieved from reference TRBV7-8 and TRBJ2-2, is GAGVSQSPRYKVAKRGQDVALRCDPISGHVSLFWYQQALGQGPEFLTYFQNEAQLDKSGLPSDRFFAERPEGSVSTLKIQRTQQEDSAVYLCASSLQGPVGELFFGEGSRLTVL.